This T cell receptor (beta chain) was sequenced for a study of regulatory T cells in long-lasting Graves disease. Construction of the TCR beta libraries employed iRepertoire HTBI primers in conjunction with Arm-PCR of CDR3 regions. MiXCR was run by TCRdb on the multiplex PCR reads, yielding one entry per CDR3 protein. This sample has 500,000 to 700,000 distinct CDR3 sequences, with roughly 15% found just once. In this sample, this clonotype turned up a few times. As to time point: newly diagnosed GD, antithyroid drugs for less than 3 months. Making the TCR library involved RNA that had been extracted from PBMCs. Germline CDR1 SGHAT, CDR2 FQNNGV. The ends lost 3 bases at V and 15 bases at J; junction bases unmatched: 4. The CDR3 consists of 11 residues. The same data also contributed to another study, on T cells in Graves' hyperthyroidism and ophthalmopathy.

The sequence was obtained from a woman aged 25 to 39 with Graves disease. Sequenced material: peripheral blood mononuclear cells (PBMCs), taken at new diagnosis, from a patient treated with antithyroid drugs. The chain combines TRBV11-2 with TRBJ2-1; 8 bases line up with TRBD1. The CDR3 bases are TGTGCCAGCAGCTTCCGCCAGGGGGCGTTCTTC. Translated: CASSFRQGAFF.